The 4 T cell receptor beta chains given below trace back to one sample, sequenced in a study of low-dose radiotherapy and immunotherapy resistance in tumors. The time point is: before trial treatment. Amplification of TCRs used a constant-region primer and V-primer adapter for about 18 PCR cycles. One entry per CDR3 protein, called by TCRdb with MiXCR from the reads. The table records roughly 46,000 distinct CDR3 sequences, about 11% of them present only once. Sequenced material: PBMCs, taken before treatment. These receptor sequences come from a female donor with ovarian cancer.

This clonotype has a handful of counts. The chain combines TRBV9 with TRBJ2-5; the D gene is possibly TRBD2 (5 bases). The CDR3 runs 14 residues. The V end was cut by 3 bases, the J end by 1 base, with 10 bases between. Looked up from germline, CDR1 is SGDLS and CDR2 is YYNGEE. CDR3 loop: CASSAMAGQETQYF. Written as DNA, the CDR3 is TGTGCCAGCAGCGCGATGGCGGGCCAAGAGACCCAGTACTTC. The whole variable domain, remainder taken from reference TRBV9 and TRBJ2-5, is DSGVTQTPKHLITATGQRVTLRCSPRSGDLSVYWYQQSLDQGLQFLIQYYNGEERAKGNILERFSAQQFPDLHSELNLSSLELGDSALYFCASSAMAGQETQYFGPGTRLLVL.

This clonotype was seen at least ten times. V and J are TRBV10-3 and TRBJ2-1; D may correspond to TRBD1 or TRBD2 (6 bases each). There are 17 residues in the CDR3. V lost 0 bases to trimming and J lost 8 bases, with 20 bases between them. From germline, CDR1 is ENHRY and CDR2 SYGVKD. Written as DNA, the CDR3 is TGTGCCATCAGTGAGTCGAAGAGGTGGGGGGCCGGGGATGAGCAGTTCTTC. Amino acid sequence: CAISESKRWGAGDEQFF.

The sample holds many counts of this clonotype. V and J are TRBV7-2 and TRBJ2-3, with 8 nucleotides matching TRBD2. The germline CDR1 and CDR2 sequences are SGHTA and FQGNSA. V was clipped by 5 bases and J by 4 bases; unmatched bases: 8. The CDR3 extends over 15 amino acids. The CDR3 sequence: CASSQAGVSADTQYF. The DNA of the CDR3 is TGTGCCAGCAGCCAAGCGGGGGTTAGCGCAGATACGCAGTATTTT.

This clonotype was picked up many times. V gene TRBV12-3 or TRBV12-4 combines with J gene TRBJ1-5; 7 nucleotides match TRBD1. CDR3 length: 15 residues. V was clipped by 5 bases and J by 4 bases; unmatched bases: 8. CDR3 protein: CASSRQGAENQPQHF. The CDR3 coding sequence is TGTGCCAGCAGTCGACAGGGAGCGGAAAATCAGCCCCAGCATTTT.